This paragraph reports one TCR beta chain. The target antigen is unknown. A second roughly 6 to 12 cycle PCR used barcoded and J-beta primers. TCRdb recomputed calls from the 5' RACE reads with MiXCR, one row per CDR3 protein. Altogether roughly 1.7 million distinct CDR3 sequences are present, roughly 32% being singletons, with the ten largest covering roughly 12%. This record belongs to a study of blood T cells in healthy people across ages. Study-wide points: Because donor CMV status was unknown, expanded clonotype changes were possibly confounded. Whereas aged donors had fewer naive CD4+ cells, long-lived donors had more of them and higher diversity. TCR beta diversity correlated strongly with naive T cell percentage.

CDR3 size: 13 residues. V was shortened by 3 bases and J by 7 bases, with 12 bases between the two germline ends. Sequences were obtained from blood. This TCR derives from a woman aged 25 to 39 in good health. V and J are TRBV12-3 or TRBV12-4 and TRBJ1-2, with D uncertain. The CDR3, as DNA: TGTGCCAGCAGTTTTGGGGAAATGAGTGGCTACACCTTC. It translates to CASSFGEMSGYTF.